This TCR beta chain was observed in a study of patients and donors after allogeneic stem cell transplantation (dated by TCRdb to 2020 to 2022). Library preparation was by RT-PCR. The listed sequencing device is NextSeq 550. TCRdb reworked the public reads: Q25 trimming with fastp, MiXCR clone assembly, productive beta chains retained. Entries that share a CDR3 protein sequence are merged under the most common genes and DNA. The sample yields approximately 410,000 distinct CDR3 sequences; about a sixth were counted once. The leading ten clones occupy 7% to 7.5% of the sample. In its sample, this clonotype was seen many times. The specificity of this receptor is unknown. Base qualities are not recorded, but no much larger clone differs from it by a single base. The CDR3 spans 15 residues, from the cysteine through the phenylalanine. CDR3 DNA only is kept here, 45 bases in frame from base 1. Relative to germline, V is 0 bases shorter and J is 4 bases shorter, with 9 bases between their ends.

This TCR derives from a human donor who was either an allogeneic HSCT recipient or a stem cell or donor lymphocyte infusion donor (not recorded which). It is not recorded whose cells these are; they may come from a transplant donor. Sequencing used blood, either unsorted or a sorted T cell fraction (not recorded which). The rearranged chain carries TRBV12-3 or TRBV12-4 and TRBJ2-2, with the D gene too uncertain to name. CDR3 protein: CASSLAGPLTGELFF. The bases read TGTGCCAGCAGTTTAGCCGGGCCGCTCACCGGGGAGCTGTTTTTT.